The present entry profiles one T cell receptor beta chain with its context. Its antigen is not identified. The entry originates in a study of T cell responses to AZD1222 COVID-19 vaccine. General study results and limits: Most donors were white British and more were female, and clonal diversity was possibly underestimated. Rises in breadth and depth of Spike-specific TCRs came after two AZD1222 doses.

The data were produced by immunoSEQ multiplex PCR, yet TCRdb's version contains in-frame clones alone and is incomplete. The sample contains around 100,000 clones, around 94% of which appear only once. Per the germline V gene, CDR1 is LGHDT and CDR2 is YNNKEL (reference sequence). The CDR3 runs to 13 residues. J lost 4 bases, V lost 5 bases, and 4 bases had no gene match. The V call is TRBV3-1 (or the pseudogene TRBV3-2), the J call TRBJ1-1; 7 bases fit TRBD1. The source material was peripheral blood, sampled on day 0 of AZD1222 vaccination. This TCR was sampled from an adult in good health. The chain's CDR3 is CASSLQGLTEAFF. CDR3 nucleotides: TGTGCCAGCAGCTTACAGGGGCTCACTGAAGCTTTCTTT.